Listed here are 22 T cell receptor beta chains from one sample, sequenced in a study of T cell responses to AZD1222 COVID-19 vaccine (dated by TCRdb to the early 2020s). Library method: the immunoSEQ multiplex PCR assay. This is the immuneACCESS table as TCRdb keeps it, with only in-frame sequences that have V and J called. A part of the clones is gone; compared with another copy, unresolved V genes explain less than half, and the rest is unexplained. Across this sample there are around 15,000 clones, with 88% seen only once. 2.5% to 3.5% of the sample rests with the top ten. Read against the paper, the sample's time point label means: about 28 days (+/-7) after the second vaccine dose. This specimen consisted of peripheral blood, obtained 28 days after the second AZD1222 dose. The receptors derive from an adult who received the AZD1222 COVID-19 vaccine.

The V call is TRBV3-1 (or the pseudogene TRBV3-2), the J call TRBJ2-7, with 9 bases lining up with TRBD2. Germline CDR1 reads LGHDT; CDR2 reads YNNKEL (reference sequence). This CDR3 spans 14 amino acids. V gave up 4 bases and J gave up 4 bases; unmatched junction bases: 5. The CDR3 region is CASSPSGRRYEQYF. The CDR3 DNA reads as TGTGCCAGCAGCCCAAGCGGGAGGAGGTACGAGCAGTACTTC.

The chain is built from TRBV9 and TRBJ2-1; D is uncertain. V lost 3 bases to trimming and J lost 5 bases, with 15 bases between them. This CDR3 comprises 15 residues. In germline, CDR1 is SGDLS, CDR2 YYNGEE. The CDR3 bases are TGTGCCAGCAGCGCCCAATTTAGCACTAACAATGAGCAGTTCTTC. Residues: CASSAQFSTNNEQFF.

The rearrangement uses TRBV28 and TRBJ1-5; possibly TRBD1 for D (5 bases). From germline, CDR1 is MDHEN and CDR2 SYDVKM. CDR3 length equals 15 residues. Trimming took off 2 bases at V and 3 bases at J, with 11 bases between the two ends. CDR3 in DNA: TGTGCCAGCAGTTTACCCGACAGCTTCAATCAGCCCCAGCATTTT. It specifies CASSLPDSFNQPQHF.

This chain uses TRBV9 with TRBJ2-3; a possible D gene is TRBD2 (5 bases). The CDR3 has 15 amino acids. Germline CDR1 reads SGDLS; CDR2 reads YYNGEE. Trimming stripped 4 bases from V and 5 bases from J, with 17 bases between. CDR3 sequence: CASSPRRIEGDTQYF. In DNA form, the CDR3 reads TGTGCCAGCAGCCCGAGACGGATAGAGGGAGATACGCAGTATTTT.

The CDR3, as DNA: TGTGCCAGCAGCCCAGGGGGAGGCAACTCTGGGGCCAACGTCCTGACTTTC. Protein: CASSPGGGNSGANVLTF. V and J are TRBV7-3 and TRBJ2-6; D possibly corresponds to TRBD1 (7 bases). Germline CDR1 reads SGHTA; CDR2 reads FQGTGA. This CDR3 contains 17 residues. V was trimmed by 5 bases and J by 0 bases, leaving 14 bases between them.

V gene TRBV7-3 combines with J gene TRBJ2-3; possible D gene TRBD2, 5 bases. This CDR3 region has 15 residues. The germline gives CDR1 SGHTA, CDR2 FQGTGA. The V and J ends lost 1 base and 0 bases respectively, with 8 bases between them. The CDR3 region has the DNA TGTGCCAGCAGCTTAAGAGGAGGTAGCACAGATACGCAGTATTTT. This translates into CASSLRGGSTDTQYF.

The rearrangement joins TRBV19 to TRBJ2-7, with D maybe TRBD2 (6 bases). The germline V and J ends were trimmed by 4 bases and 3 bases, with 10 bases remaining between them. The germline V gene has CDR1 LNHDA and CDR2 SQIVND (reference sequence). This CDR3 contains 13 residues. In nucleotides, the CDR3 is TGTGCCAGTAGTAAGGGACTCAGCTACGAGCAGTACTTC. Its protein product is CASSKGLSYEQYF.

The CDR3 nucleotides are TGTGCCACAACAGGGCGTTCTCTTTCTGGAAACACCATATATTTT. Translated: CATTGRSLSGNTIYF. The chain is built from TRBV6-6 and TRBJ1-3; D is possibly TRBD1 (6 bases). There are 15 residues in the CDR3. Trimming removed 10 bases at V and 1 base at J, with 17 bases between. The germline gives CDR1 MNHNY, CDR2 SVGAGI (reference sequence).

V is TRBV3-1 (or the pseudogene TRBV3-2) and J is TRBJ2-1, with TRBD2 as a possible D gene (6 bases). Germline values: CDR1 LGHDT, CDR2 YNNKEL (reference sequence). The CDR3 has 16 amino acids. The V end was cut by 3 bases, the J end by 3 bases, with 15 bases between. The CDR3 spells CASSHSRPSVYNEQFF. CDR3 sequence (DNA): TGTGCCAGCAGCCACTCCCGGCCTAGCGTCTACAATGAGCAGTTCTTC.

The chain links TRBV28 to TRBJ2-1, with 12 bases identical to TRBD2. Germline assignment: CDR1 MDHEN and CDR2 SYDVKM. The CDR3 is 15 amino acids. V lost 2 bases and J lost 8; bases outside the gene matches: 4. CDR3 DNA: TGTGCCAGCAGTTTAATGACTAGCGGGAGTTATGAGCAGTTCTTC. It specifies CASSLMTSGSYEQFF.

V usage is TRBV5-1 and J usage is TRBJ2-5; no clear D gene. Germline V lookup: CDR1 SGHRS, CDR2 YFSETQ. This CDR3 has 16 residues. The V end was cut by 5 bases, the J end by 2 bases, with 19 bases between. The CDR3 DNA follows: TGCGCCAGCAGTTCGATTGGGCAAGGAATTCAAGAGACCCAGTACTTC. Amino acids: CASSSIGQGIQETQYF.

The J gene is TRBJ1-5, the V gene TRBV28; D not resolved. CDR1 and CDR2 (germline): MDHEN, SYDVKM. CDR3 length equals 13 residues. Between the trimmed V and J ends, which lost 4 bases and 5 bases, there was a span of 9 bases. The chain's CDR3 is CASSSSLYQPQHF. CDR3 sequence (DNA): TGTGCCAGCAGTTCCTCCTTATATCAGCCCCAGCATTTT.

The chain uses TRBV21-1 and TRBJ1-6. TRBV21-1 is an annotated pseudogene. This CDR3 comprises 17 residues. The CDR3 loop reads CASPRGQKGSYNSPLHF. CDR3 nucleotide sequence: TGTGCCAGCCCTCGCGGGCAGAAGGGGTCCTATAATTCACCCCTCCACTTT.

This sequence joins TRBV28 and TRBJ1-2; perhaps TRBD1 as D (5 bases). The CDR3 loop spans 12 amino acids. V lost 4 bases, J lost 2 bases, and 5 bases lay in between. CDR1 and CDR2 (germline): MDHEN, SYDVKM. The CDR3 nucleotides are TGTGCCAGCAGTTCAGGGAACTATGGCTACACCTTC. It encodes CASSSGNYGYTF.

The rearrangement uses TRBV19 and TRBJ2-1; 8 bases fit TRBD1. The CDR3 spans 14 residues. V shed 4 bases, J shed 12 bases, and the junction held 11 bases outside the gene matches. Germline V gives CDR1 LNHDA, CDR2 SQIVND (reference sequence). In DNA, the CDR3 is TGTGCCAGTAGTAACCAGGGGGCGCAAATCAGGCAGTTCTTC. Its translation is CASSNQGAQIRQFF.

This clone was seen just once. The chain has TRBV6-1 and TRBJ2-7; D tentatively reads TRBD1 or TRBD2 (6 bases each). The CDR3 has 15 amino acids. The germline CDR1 and CDR2 sequences are MNHNS and SASEGT. Trimming took off 3 bases at V and 2 bases at J, with 14 bases between the two ends. CDR3 in amino acids: CASSEARGAAYEQYF. CDR3 in DNA: TGTGCCAGCAGTGAGGCGAGGGGGGCCGCCTACGAGCAGTACTTC.

The chain carries TRBV4-3 and TRBJ2-1; 10 bases map to TRBD1. Germline V lookup: CDR1 LGHNA, CDR2 YSLEER. The CDR3 sequence is 14 residues long. V lost 5 bases, J lost 8 bases, and 6 bases stayed unmatched. This CDR3 is CASSSGTGDHEQFF. The CDR3 DNA follows: TGCGCCAGCAGCTCCGGGACAGGGGACCATGAGCAGTTCTTC.

The chain recombines TRBV5-1 with TRBJ2-7, with a weak D call TRBD2 (5 bases). The CDR3 is 14 residues long. The ends were cut back, 3 bases at V and 5 bases at J, with 15 bases in the middle. Per the germline V gene, CDR1 is SGHRS and CDR2 is YFSETQ. The CDR3: CASSSPGGENEQYF. CDR3 DNA sequence: TGCGCCAGCAGCTCGCCCGGAGGTGAGAACGAGCAGTACTTC.

The rearrangement uses TRBV12-3 or TRBV12-4 and TRBJ1-1; possibly TRBD1 for D (5 bases). V dropped 6 bases and J dropped 1 base, with 9 bases sitting between them. The CDR3 covers 13 residues. DNA for the CDR3: TGTGCCAGCAGCCTCAGGGAGAACACTGAAGCTTTCTTT. It encodes CASSLRENTEAFF.

The chain links TRBV3-1 (or the pseudogene TRBV3-2) to TRBJ1-4; D remains ambiguous. The CDR3 spans 17 residues. In germline, CDR1 is LGHDT, CDR2 YNNKEL (reference sequence). Trimming shortened V by 2 bases and J by 4 bases, and 17 bases separated the two germline ends. The CDR3 spells CASSQPIGGRINEKLFF. In DNA, the CDR3 is TGTGCCAGCAGCCAACCCATTGGAGGTCGGATTAATGAAAAACTGTTTTTT.

This rearrangement joins TRBV19 to TRBJ2-7; 7 nucleotides align to TRBD2. J gave up 2 bases and V 3 bases, and 7 bases lay outside the gene matches. The CDR3 sequence is 15 residues long. The germline CDR1 and CDR2 sequences are LNHDA and SQIVND (reference sequence). CDR3 bases: TGTGCCAGTAGTATCAGGGAGGGCCGAGCCTACGAGCAGTACTTC. The encoded protein is CASSIREGRAYEQYF.

The chain links TRBV4-1 to TRBJ2-7; a possible D gene is TRBD1 (6 bases). This CDR3 comprises 13 residues. The V end lost 0 bases, the J end lost 8 bases, and 11 bases lay between the germline ends. Germline values: CDR1 MGHRA, CDR2 YSYEKL. This chain's CDR3 is CASSQDGGRKQYF. In DNA, the CDR3 is TGCGCCAGCAGCCAAGATGGGGGCAGGAAGCAGTACTTC.